What follows are 22 T cell receptor beta chains derived from one specimen sequenced in a study of molecular identifiers for immune sequencing clone quantification. TCRdb reanalysed the PCR reads using MiXCR and keeps one entry per CDR3 protein. In the table there are 62,000 or so distinct CDR3 sequences, roughly 20% of which are singletons. The specimen was naive CD8+ T cells from blood, with Jurkat cell RNA spiked in. Subset in this sample: FACS-sorted CD8+CD4-CCR7+CD45RA+ naive T cells. These receptors all come from a human donor in good health. Some libraries in this study had Jurkat cell RNA spiked in.

The genes are TRBV19 and TRBJ2-4; the D gene is possibly TRBD1 (5 bases). Trimming cost V 5 bases and J 3 bases, with 5 bases left between them. The CDR3 consists of 12 residues. Germline assignment: CDR1 LNHDA and CDR2 SQIVND (reference sequence). The CDR3 is CASSQGKNIQYF. CDR3 sequence (DNA): TGTGCCAGTAGTCAGGGCAAAAACATTCAGTACTTC.

Only a few counts were recorded for this clonotype. This may arise from a read error, as a much more abundant clone is one base away. The V call is TRBV4-1, the J call TRBJ2-7, with D possibly matching TRBD1 (5 bases). This CDR3 spans 13 amino acids. The V end lost 6 bases, the J end lost 5 bases, and 14 bases lay between the germline ends. Germline CDR1 MGHRA, CDR2 YSYEKL. The CDR3 nucleotides are TGCGCCAGCAGAGGGGCAGGGAAGAACGAGCAGTACTTC. It specifies CASRGAGKNEQYF.

The rearrangement links TRBV6-1 to TRBJ1-6, with D uncertain. Trimming pared 1 base from V and 6 bases from J, leaving 13 bases between. CDR3 size: 16 residues. Germline loops: CDR1 MNHNS, CDR2 SASEGT. CDR3 DNA: TGTGCCAGCAGTGAAGATCAGACTGACATTAATTCACCCCTCCACTTT. It translates to CASSEDQTDINSPLHF.

Comments on this clonotype: A read error may explain this, as a much larger clone is one base away. The chain carries TRBV7-3 and TRBJ2-1; unclear D gene. CDR1 is SGHTA and CDR2 is FQGTGA in the germline V gene. This CDR3 comprises 13 residues. The CDR3 DNA sequence: TGTGCCAGCAGCTTAGTGTCCTACAATGAGCAGCTCTTC. Translation gives CASSLVSYNEQLF.

This clonotype was seen a few times. This clone may be a read error of a much larger clone one base away. The chain combines TRBV4-1 with TRBJ2-7, with D maybe TRBD2 (6 bases). The CDR3 has 16 residues. Germline CDR1 and CDR2: MGHRA and YSYEKL. CDR3: CASSQDGPGALYEQHF. The CDR3 DNA is TGCGCCAGCAGCCAAGATGGACCGGGAGCCCTCTACGAGCAGCACTTC.

The chain carries TRBV12-3 or TRBV12-4 and TRBJ2-3, with D possibly being TRBD1 (5 bases). The CDR3 totals 14 residues. Trimming removed 5 bases from V and 3 bases from J, with 12 bases in between. CDR3 sequence reads: CASSTPPGTDTQYF. Written as DNA, the CDR3 is TGTGCCAGCAGTACGCCCCCAGGGACAGATACGCAGTATTTT.

This clonotype has a single count. This may be a read error, as it is one base from a much larger clone. The V and J genes are TRBV7-9 and TRBJ1-5, with TRBD1 as a possible D gene (6 bases). The CDR3 sequence is 14 residues long. Germline V lookup: CDR1 SEHNR, CDR2 FQNEAQ (reference sequence). The CDR3 DNA is TGTGCCGGCAGCTTAGGGGGGGTCGATCAGCCCCAGCATTTT. This sequence encodes CAGSLGGVDQPQHF.

This clonotype was detected ten times or more. V is TRBV9 and J is TRBJ1-2; the D is unclear. CDR1 and CDR2 from the germline V gene are SGDLS and YYNGEE. V was pared by 4 bases and J by 2 bases, with 15 bases between. This CDR3 is 15 amino acids long. The chain's CDR3 is CASSLSRAPNYGYTF. Here the CDR3 DNA reads TGTGCCAGCAGCCTAAGTAGGGCACCGAACTATGGCTACACCTTC.

Notes on this clonotype: Possible read error: a much larger clone is one base away. V gene TRBV9 combines with J gene TRBJ2-1; TRBD2 matches at 11 bases. The CDR3 extends over 17 amino acids. J gave up 9 bases and V 1 base, and 12 bases lay outside the gene matches. Germline V gives CDR1 SGDLS, CDR2 YYNGEE. In nucleotides, the CDR3 is TGTGCCAGCAGCGTACCCAAACTAGCGGGAGAGGGAGGTGAGCAGTTCTTC. Translated, it gives CASSVPKLAGEGGEQFF. The full variable domain, with the rest looked up from reference TRBV9 and TRBJ2-1, is DSGVTQTPKHLITATGQRVTLRCSPRSGDLSVYWYQQSLDQGLQFLIQYYNGEERAKGNILERFSAQQFPDLHSELNLSSLELGDSALYFCASSVPKLAGEGGEQFFGPGTRLTVL.

This clonotype was seen ten or more times. The chain is built from TRBV12-3 or TRBV12-4 and TRBJ1-2; 12 bases agree with TRBD1. The CDR3 runs 14 residues. CDR3 amino acids: CAIPGGQGAFGYTF. Here the CDR3 DNA reads TGTGCGATTCCCGGGGGACAGGGGGCTTTTGGCTACACCTTC.

This clonotype was seen repeatedly, ten times or more. For the CDR3, the DNA is TGCAGTGCTAGAGACCGGGACAGCACAGATACGCAGTATTTT. Protein sequence: CSARDRDSTDTQYF. The chain is built from TRBV20-1 and TRBJ2-3, with D perhaps TRBD1 or TRBD2 (5 bases each). The V gene lost 0 bases and the J gene lost 0 bases, with 7 bases spanning the gap. The germline CDR1 and CDR2 sequences are DFQATT and SNEGSKA (reference sequence). This CDR3 spans 14 amino acids.

This clonotype was picked up many times. The chain couples TRBV7-9 to TRBJ2-3, with D possibly TRBD1 on 6 matching bases. The CDR3 has 18 amino acids. Germline V CDR1 and CDR2: SEHNR, FQNEAQ (reference sequence). V dropped 4 bases and J dropped 7 bases, with 27 bases sitting between them. CDR3 residues: CASSSSTLTGPSSNTQYF. The CDR3 nucleotides read TGTGCCAGCAGCTCCTCCACATTGACAGGCCCCTCTTCTAATACGCAGTATTTT.

There are many counts of this clonotype. The chain combines TRBV20-1 with TRBJ2-3; 7 bases are shared with TRBD2. CDR3 length: 13 residues. The V segment lost 3 bases and the J segment 3 bases; nucleotides outside the gene matches: 3. The V gene's germline CDR1 is DFQATT and CDR2 SNEGSKA (reference sequence). The CDR3 sequence: CSASGRRTDTQYF. In nucleotides, the CDR3 is TGCAGTGCTAGCGGGAGGAGGACAGATACGCAGTATTTT.

In regard to this clonotype: A much bigger clone sits one base away, suggesting this may be a read error. CDR3 bases: TGTGCCAGCAGCGTAGCAGCTAGCGGGTTCAACACCGGGGAGCTGCTTTTT. This translates into CASSVAASGFNTGELLF. V is TRBV9 and J is TRBJ2-2; 8 nucleotides align to TRBD2. Germline CDR1 and CDR2: SGDLS and YYNGEE. The CDR3 loop spans 17 amino acids.

Worth noting for this clonotype: This may be a read error, as it is one base from a much larger clone. Because it lacks the conserved phenylalanine or tryptophan at the end, this CDR3 is likely a read error. DNA for the CDR3: TGTGCCAGCAGTGACGCTATACAGACCCAGTACCTC. Translating gives CASSDAIQTQYL. This rearrangement joins TRBV2 to TRBJ2-5; no firm D call. The V end lost 3 bases, the J end lost 6 bases, and 8 bases lay between the germline ends. From germline, CDR1 is SNHLY and CDR2 FYNNEI. This CDR3 has 12 amino acids.

There are many counts of this clonotype. V gene TRBV5-1 combines with J gene TRBJ2-3; 11 bases are a match to TRBD1. This CDR3 comprises 20 residues. The germline V gene encodes CDR1 SGHRS and CDR2 YFSETQ. J was trimmed by 0 bases and V by 4 bases; bases with no gene match: 16. DNA for the CDR3: TGCGCCAGCAGCGGCGGGGGACAGGGGGACGAATCGGGTAGCACAGATACGCAGTATTTT. Residues: CASSGGGQGDESGSTDTQYF.

This clonotype was counted ten times or more. This rearrangement joins TRBV10-3 to TRBJ2-7; D may be TRBD2 (6 bases). This CDR3 comprises 16 residues. Germline lookup yields CDR1 ENHRY and CDR2 SYGVKD. V shed 7 bases and J shed 2 bases, with 21 bases lying between them. For the CDR3, the DNA is TGTGCCATCACCCCCGGTGCGCTAGCGACTACCTACGAGCAGTACTTC. It yields the protein CAITPGALATTYEQYF.

Many counts were recorded for this clonotype. This CDR3 is CASSYWDTGELFF. CDR3 sequence (DNA): TGTGCCAGCAGTTACTGGGACACCGGGGAGCTGTTTTTT. This chain connects TRBV6-5 to TRBJ2-2, with D hard to call. Germline CDR1 MNHEY, CDR2 SVGAGI. V lost 1 base to trimming and J lost 3 bases, with 3 bases between them. The CDR3 totals 13 residues.

The table lists this clonotype with many counts. This chain joins TRBV13 and TRBJ2-6; the D gene is possibly TRBD1 (5 bases). Trimming cost V 5 bases and J 1 base, with 9 bases left between them. CDR3 size: 15 residues. Germline-derived CDR1 and CDR2 are PRHDT and FYEKMQ (reference sequence). This chain's CDR3 is CASSHDRSGANVLTF. CDR3 nucleotides: TGTGCCAGCAGCCACGACAGATCTGGGGCCAACGTCCTGACTTTC.

This clonotype was found many times. The chain uses TRBV7-9 and TRBJ2-7; D is uncertain. CDR3 size: 14 residues. Germline lookup yields CDR1 SEHNR and CDR2 FQNEAQ (reference sequence). V was shortened by 3 bases and J by 2 bases, with 11 bases between the two germline ends. Here the CDR3 reads CASSFRNSPYEQYF. The CDR3, as DNA: TGTGCCAGCAGCTTTAGAAACAGTCCCTACGAGCAGTACTTC.

This clonotype occurred many times. The J gene is TRBJ2-3, the V gene TRBV5-1, with 11 nucleotides matching TRBD2. This CDR3 spans 16 amino acids. V was pared by 5 bases and J by 3 bases, with 8 bases of the junction left unmatched. Germline CDR1 and CDR2: SGHRS and YFSETQ. This CDR3 reads CASRGVSGRGTDTQYF. CDR3 DNA: TGCGCCAGCAGAGGAGTTAGCGGGAGGGGAACAGATACGCAGTATTTT. Based on the CDR3 plus reference TRBV5-1 and TRBJ2-3, the full variable domain is KAGVTQTPRYLIKTRGQQVTLSCSPISGHRSVSWYQQTPGQGLQFLFEYFSETQRNKGNFPGRFSGRQFSNSRSEMNVSTLELGDSALYLCASRGVSGRGTDTQYFGPGTRLTVL.

A word on this clonotype: A much larger clone differs by one base, so this may be a read error. The V and J genes are TRBV7-6 and TRBJ2-7; 11 bases are shared with TRBD2. The CDR3 has 15 amino acids. V trimming: 4 bases; J trimming: 5 bases; junction bases outside the gene matches: 7. CDR1 is SGHVS and CDR2 is FNYEAQ in the germline V gene. CDR3 DNA sequence: TGTGCCAGCAGCTACCCCCTAGCGGGAGGTAACGAGCAGTACTTC. As protein: CASSYPLAGGNEQYF.